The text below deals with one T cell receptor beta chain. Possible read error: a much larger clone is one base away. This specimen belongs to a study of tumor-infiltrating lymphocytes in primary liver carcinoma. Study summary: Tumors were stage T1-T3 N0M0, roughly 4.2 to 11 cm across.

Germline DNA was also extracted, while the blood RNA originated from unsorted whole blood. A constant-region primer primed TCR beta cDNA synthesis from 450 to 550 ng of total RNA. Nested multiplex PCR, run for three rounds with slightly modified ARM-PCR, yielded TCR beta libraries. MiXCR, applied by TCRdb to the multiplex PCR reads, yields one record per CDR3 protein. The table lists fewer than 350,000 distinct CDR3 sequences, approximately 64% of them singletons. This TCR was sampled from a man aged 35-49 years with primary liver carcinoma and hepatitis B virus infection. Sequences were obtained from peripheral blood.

DNA for the CDR3: TGTGCCAACAGTTTTGGGCTAGCGGGAGGGAATGAGCAGTTCTTC. Translated, it gives CANSFGLAGGNEQFF. The rearrangement uses TRBV12-3 or TRBV12-4 and TRBJ2-1, with TRBD2 matching over 12 bases. The length of the CDR3 is 15 residues.